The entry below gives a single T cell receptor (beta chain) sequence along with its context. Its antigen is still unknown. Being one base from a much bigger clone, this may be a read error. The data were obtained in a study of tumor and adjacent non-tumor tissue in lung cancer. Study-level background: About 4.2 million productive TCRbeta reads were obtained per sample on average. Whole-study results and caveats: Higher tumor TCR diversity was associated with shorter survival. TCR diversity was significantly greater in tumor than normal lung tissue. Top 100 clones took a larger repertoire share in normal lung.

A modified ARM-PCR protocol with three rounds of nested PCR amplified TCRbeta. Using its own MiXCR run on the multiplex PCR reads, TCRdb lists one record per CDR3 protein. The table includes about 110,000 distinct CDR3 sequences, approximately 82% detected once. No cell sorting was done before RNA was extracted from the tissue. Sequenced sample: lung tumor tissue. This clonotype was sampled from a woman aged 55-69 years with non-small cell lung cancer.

CDR3 region: CVSSYGGAIQPQHF. CDR3 DNA sequence: TGTGTCAGCAGCTACGGGGGTGCAATTCAGCCCCAGCATTTT. The chain has TRBV5-6 and TRBJ1-5, with a weak D call TRBD1 (5 bases). Germline V gene lookup returns CDR1 SGHDT and CDR2 YYEEEE. The CDR3 loop spans 14 amino acids.